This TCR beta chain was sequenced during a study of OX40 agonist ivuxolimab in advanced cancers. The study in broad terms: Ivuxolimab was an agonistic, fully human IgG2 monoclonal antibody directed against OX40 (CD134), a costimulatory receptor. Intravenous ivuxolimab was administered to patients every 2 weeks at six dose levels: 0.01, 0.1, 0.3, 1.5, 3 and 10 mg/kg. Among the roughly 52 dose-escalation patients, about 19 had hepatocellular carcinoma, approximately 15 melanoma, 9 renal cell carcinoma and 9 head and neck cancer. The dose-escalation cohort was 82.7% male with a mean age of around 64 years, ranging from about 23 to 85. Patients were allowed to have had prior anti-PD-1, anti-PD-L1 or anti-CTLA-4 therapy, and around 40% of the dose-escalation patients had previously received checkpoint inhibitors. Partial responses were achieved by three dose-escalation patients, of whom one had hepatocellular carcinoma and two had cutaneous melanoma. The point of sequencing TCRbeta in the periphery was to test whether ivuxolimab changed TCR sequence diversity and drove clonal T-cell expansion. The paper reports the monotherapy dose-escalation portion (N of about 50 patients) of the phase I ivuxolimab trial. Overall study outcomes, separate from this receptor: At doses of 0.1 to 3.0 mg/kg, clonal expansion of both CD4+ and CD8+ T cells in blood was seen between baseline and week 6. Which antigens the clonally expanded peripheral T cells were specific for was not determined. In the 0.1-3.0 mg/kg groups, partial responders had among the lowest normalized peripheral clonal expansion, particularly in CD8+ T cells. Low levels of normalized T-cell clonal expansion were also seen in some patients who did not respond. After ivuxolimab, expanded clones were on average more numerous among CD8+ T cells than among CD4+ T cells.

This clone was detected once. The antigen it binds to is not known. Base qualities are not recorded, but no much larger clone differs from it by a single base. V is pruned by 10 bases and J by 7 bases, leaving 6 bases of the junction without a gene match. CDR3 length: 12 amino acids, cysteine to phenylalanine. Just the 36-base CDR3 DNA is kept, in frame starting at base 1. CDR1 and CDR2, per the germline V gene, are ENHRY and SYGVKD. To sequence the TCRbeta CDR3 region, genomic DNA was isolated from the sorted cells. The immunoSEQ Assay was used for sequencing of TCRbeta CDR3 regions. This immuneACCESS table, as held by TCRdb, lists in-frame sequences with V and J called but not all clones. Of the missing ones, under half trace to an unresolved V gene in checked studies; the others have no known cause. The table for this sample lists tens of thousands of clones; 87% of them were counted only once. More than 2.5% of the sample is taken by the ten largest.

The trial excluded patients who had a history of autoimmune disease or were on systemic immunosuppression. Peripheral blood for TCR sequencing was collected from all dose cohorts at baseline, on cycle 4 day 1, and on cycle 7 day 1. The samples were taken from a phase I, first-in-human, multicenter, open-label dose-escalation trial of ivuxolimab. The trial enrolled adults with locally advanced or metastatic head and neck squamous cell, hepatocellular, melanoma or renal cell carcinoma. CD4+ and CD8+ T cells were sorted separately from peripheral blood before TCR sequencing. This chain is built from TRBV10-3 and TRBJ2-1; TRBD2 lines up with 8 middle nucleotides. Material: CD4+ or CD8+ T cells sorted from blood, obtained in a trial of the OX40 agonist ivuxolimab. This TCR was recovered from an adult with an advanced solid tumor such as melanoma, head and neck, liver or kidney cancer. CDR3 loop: CATAGENNEQFF. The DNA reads TGTGCCACAGCGGGAGAGAATAATGAGCAGTTCTTC.